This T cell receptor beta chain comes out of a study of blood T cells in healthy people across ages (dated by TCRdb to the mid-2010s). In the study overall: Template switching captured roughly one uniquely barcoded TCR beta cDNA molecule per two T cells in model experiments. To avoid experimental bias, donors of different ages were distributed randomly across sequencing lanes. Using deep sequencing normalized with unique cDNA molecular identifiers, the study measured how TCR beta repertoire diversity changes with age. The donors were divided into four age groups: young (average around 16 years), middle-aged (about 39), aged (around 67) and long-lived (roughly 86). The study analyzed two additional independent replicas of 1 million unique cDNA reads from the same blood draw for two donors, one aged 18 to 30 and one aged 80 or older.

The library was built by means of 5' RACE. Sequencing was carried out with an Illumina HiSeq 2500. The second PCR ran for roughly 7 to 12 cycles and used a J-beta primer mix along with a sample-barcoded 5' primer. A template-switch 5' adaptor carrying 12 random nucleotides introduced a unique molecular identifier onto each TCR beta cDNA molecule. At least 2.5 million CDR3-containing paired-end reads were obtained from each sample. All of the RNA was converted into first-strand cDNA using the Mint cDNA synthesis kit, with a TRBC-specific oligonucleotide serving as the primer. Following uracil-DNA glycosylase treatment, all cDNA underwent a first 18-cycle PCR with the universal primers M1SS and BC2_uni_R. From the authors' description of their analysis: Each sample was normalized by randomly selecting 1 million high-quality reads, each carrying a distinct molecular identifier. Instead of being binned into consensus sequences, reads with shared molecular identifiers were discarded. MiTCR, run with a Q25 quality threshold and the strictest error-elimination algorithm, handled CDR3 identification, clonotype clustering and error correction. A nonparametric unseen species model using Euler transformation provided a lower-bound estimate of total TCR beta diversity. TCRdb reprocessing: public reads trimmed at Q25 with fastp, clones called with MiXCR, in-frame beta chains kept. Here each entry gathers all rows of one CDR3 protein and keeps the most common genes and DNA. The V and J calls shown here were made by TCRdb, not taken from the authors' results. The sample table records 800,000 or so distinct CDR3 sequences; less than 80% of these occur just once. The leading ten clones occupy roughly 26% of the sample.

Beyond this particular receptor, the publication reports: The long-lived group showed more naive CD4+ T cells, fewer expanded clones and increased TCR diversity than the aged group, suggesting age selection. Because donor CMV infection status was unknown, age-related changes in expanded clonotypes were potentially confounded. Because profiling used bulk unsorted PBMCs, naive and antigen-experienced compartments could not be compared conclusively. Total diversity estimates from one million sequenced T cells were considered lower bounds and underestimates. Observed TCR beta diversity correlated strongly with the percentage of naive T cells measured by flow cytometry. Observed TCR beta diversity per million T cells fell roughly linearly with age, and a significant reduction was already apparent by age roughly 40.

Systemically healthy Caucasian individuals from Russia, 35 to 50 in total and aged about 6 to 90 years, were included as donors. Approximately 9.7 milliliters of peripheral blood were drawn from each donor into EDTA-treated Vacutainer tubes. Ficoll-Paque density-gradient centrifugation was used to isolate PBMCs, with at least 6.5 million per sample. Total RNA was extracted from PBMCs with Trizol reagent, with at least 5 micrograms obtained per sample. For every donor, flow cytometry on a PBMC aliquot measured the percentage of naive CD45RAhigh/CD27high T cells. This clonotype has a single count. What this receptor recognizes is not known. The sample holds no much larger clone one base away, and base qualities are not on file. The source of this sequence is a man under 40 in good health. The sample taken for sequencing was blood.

The CDR3 protein: CASSQAWGRGETQYF. In nucleotides, the sequence is TGCGCCAGCAGCCAAGCTTGGGGGCGCGGGGAGACCCAGTACTTC. The chain is assembled from TRBV4-3 and TRBJ2-5, and the D gene may be TRBD1, 6 bases matching. The germline V gene yields LGHNA for CDR1 and YSLEER for CDR2. V and J lose 1 base and 5 bases, and a span of 14 bases separates them. From its cysteine to its phenylalanine, the CDR3 spans 15 amino acids. The entry retains the CDR3 DNA only, 45 bases that are in frame from base 1.